This is a list of T cell receptor beta chains from one sample in a study of cytomegalovirus exposure and HLA in healthy donors. Method: immunoSEQ multiplex PCR; TCRdb's copy keeps in-frame clones and lacks some. The sample has 55,000 to 80,000 clones, 95% seen once. The sample taken for sequencing was PBMCs. These receptors were collected from a young woman in good health and CMV-seropositive. Both conserved end residues are part of each CDR3. The D gene is left open where the match is weak. Size is stated for part of the rows, as once, few or many counts, or as a class when the clone is expanded.

V gene	D gene	J gene	clone size	CDR3 DNA	CDR3 protein
TRBV20-1	TRBD2	TRBJ2-1	NA	TGCAGTGCTACTAGCGGGAGGGAGCAGTTCTTC	CSATSGREQFF
TRBV4-2	NA	TRBJ2-7	NA	TGTGCCAGCAGCCAAGGAGAAGGAGACTACGAGCAGTACTTC	CASSQGEGDYEQYF
TRBV6-1	NA	TRBJ2-5	NA	TGTGCCAGCAGGGCCCCAGGGGTGGAGACCCAGTACTTC	CASRAPGVETQYF
TRBV27	NA	TRBJ2-7	NA	TGTGCCAGCAGTTTAGGGGGGGAGGGACAGGAAACCTACGAGCAGTACTTC	CASSLGGEGQETYEQYF
TRBV11-2	TRBD2	TRBJ2-7	once	TGTGCCAGCAGCTTTACTAGCGGGAGTTACGAGCAGTACTTC	CASSFTSGSYEQYF
TRBV5-1	NA	TRBJ2-7	NA	TGCGCCAGCAGCCCCGAGGGTGGACGGAGCTACGAGCAGTACTTC	CASSPEGGRSYEQYF
TRBV4-1	TRBD1	TRBJ2-7	NA	TGCGCCAGCAGCCAAATCAGGGGGTTGAGCTCCTACGAGCAGTACTTC	CASSQIRGLSSYEQYF
TRBV27	NA	TRBJ1-1	NA	TGTGCCAGCAGTTTATATGGGGCGCAGACTGAAGCTTTCTTT	CASSLYGAQTEAFF
TRBV7-6	NA	TRBJ2-1	NA	TGTGCCAGCAGCTTAAACCTAGGGAGCAATGAGCAGTTCTTC	CASSLNLGSNEQFF
TRBV2	TRBD2	TRBJ2-3	once	TGTGCCAGCAAGGACCGGGGGGGGCGGAACACAGATACGCAGTATTTT	CASKDRGGRNTDTQYF
TRBV30	TRBD1	TRBJ2-5	NA	TGTGCCTGGAATGGACAGGGGTTAGAGACCCAGTACTTC	CAWNGQGLETQYF
TRBV28	NA	TRBJ1-1	once	TGTGCCAGCAGCCCACCGGACACCTTTCCTATGAACACTGAAGCTTTCTTT	CASSPPDTFPMNTEAFF
TRBV27	TRBD2	TRBJ2-5	NA	TGTGCCAGCAGTTTACTTCTCCCGGGGCGGGAGAGAGAGACCCAGTACTTC	CASSLLLPGRERETQYF
TRBV7-2	TRBD1	TRBJ2-7	NA	TGTGCCAGCAGCACGCAGACAGGGAGTTGGACCTACGAGCAGTACTTC	CASSTQTGSWTYEQYF
TRBV9	NA	TRBJ1-5	NA	TGTGCCAGCAGTCCCTCGGGGAGGCCCAATCAGCCCCAGCATTTT	CASSPSGRPNQPQHF
TRBV5-1	TRBD1	TRBJ2-5	NA	TGCGCCAGCAGCTCAAACAGGGGGAGCCAGGAGACCCAGTACTTC	CASSSNRGSQETQYF
TRBV18	TRBD1	TRBJ2-7	NA	TGTGCCAGCTCACCGGCGACAGGGGCTTACGAGCAGTACTTC	CASSPATGAYEQYF
TRBV5-1	TRBD2	TRBJ2-7	NA	TGCGCCAGCAGCCTGACTAGCGGGGGGACCTCCTACGAGCAGTACTTC	CASSLTSGGTSYEQYF
TRBV28	TRBD2	TRBJ2-1	NA	TGTGCCAGCAGTCCGCTCGACCTAGCGGGAGAAGGAGGTGAGCAGTTCTTC	CASSPLDLAGEGGEQFF
TRBV10-3	TRBD1	TRBJ1-5	NA	TGTGCCATCAGTCTAGACAGGGACCAGCCCCAGCATTTT	CAISLDRDQPQHF
TRBV4-3	TRBD1	TRBJ1-2	once	TGCGCCAGCAGCCAAGACAGGGGGAACTATGGCTACACCTTC	CASSQDRGNYGYTF
TRBV23-1	TRBD1	TRBJ1-3	NA	TGCGCCAGCGTGGGAGGGACAGGGGGATCCTGGACCCGAAACACCATATATTTT	CASVGGTGGSWTRNTIYF
TRBV30	NA	TRBJ2-3	NA	TGTGCCTGGAAAAAGCTGACAGCGCAAAAAGTCGCAGATACGCAGTATTTT	CAWKKLTAQKVADTQYF
TRBV4-1	TRBD2	TRBJ2-3	once	TGCGCCAGCAGCCTACGGACTAGCGGGAGTCTGGATACGCAGTATTTT	CASSLRTSGSLDTQYF
TRBV7-2	NA	TRBJ2-7	NA	TGTGCCAGCAGCTCGACCCAGGGGACCTACGAGCAGTACTTC	CASSSTQGTYEQYF
TRBV28	NA	TRBJ2-3	NA	TGTGCCAGCAGTTTAGTATTTAGCACAGATACGCAGTATTTT	CASSLVFSTDTQYF
TRBV18	TRBD1	TRBJ2-7	NA	TGTGCCAGCTCGCCCCGGGACAGATCCTACGAGCAGTACTTC	CASSPRDRSYEQYF
TRBV14	TRBD2	TRBJ2-7	NA	TGTGCCAGCAGCCAAGATCCGGCTAGCGGGGGAGGTTTCTCTACCCCCGAGCAGTACTTC	CASSQDPASGGGFSTPEQYF
TRBV28	NA	TRBJ2-2	NA	TGTGCCAGCAGTTTCCAGGGCGCCGGGGAGCTGTTTTTT	CASSFQGAGELFF
TRBV11-3	NA	TRBJ2-5	NA	TGTGCCAGCAGCAAGGACAGAGAAACCCAGTACTTC	CASSKDRETQYF
TRBV14	NA	TRBJ1-2	NA	TGTGCCAGCAGCCATGATCTCCGGGGGTATGGCTACACCTTC	CASSHDLRGYGYTF
TRBV7-9	TRBD1	TRBJ1-2	NA	TGTGCCAGCAGCTTAGTGGACAGGGGGCCATCCACCTTC	CASSLVDRGPSTF
TRBV9	NA	TRBJ2-1	NA	TGTGCCAGCAGCCGTTCAGGGGAAAATGAGCAGTTCTTC	CASSRSGENEQFF
TRBV7-2	NA	TRBJ1-5	once	TGTGCCAGCAGCTTAGGCGTGGGGGGGATCCGGCCCCAGCATTTT	CASSLGVGGIRPQHF
TRBV6-1	NA	TRBJ1-2	once	TGTGCCAGCAGTGAAGCAGGGGGTACAGGCTACACCTTC	CASSEAGGTGYTF
TRBV5-1	NA	TRBJ1-2	NA	TGCGCCAGCAGCTATCTGACAGTTCCGGATGGCTACACCTTC	CASSYLTVPDGYTF
TRBV5-1	NA	TRBJ2-1	NA	TGCGCCAGCGGTTTAACGGGCTACAATGAGCAGTTCTTC	CASGLTGYNEQFF
TRBV2	TRBD2	TRBJ2-3	NA	TGTGCCAGCAGTGAAGTCGGGCCTGCGGGAGGGGGCCGTGGTACGCAGTATTTT	CASSEVGPAGGGRGTQYF
TRBV19	NA	TRBJ1-3	NA	TGTGCCAGTAGTATCGCGGTAACTCCTGGAAACACCATATATTTT	CASSIAVTPGNTIYF
TRBV6-1	TRBD1	TRBJ2-7	NA	TGTGCCAGCAGACAGGACAGGGGCTCAGGCTACGAGCAGTACTTC	CASRQDRGSGYEQYF
TRBV5-4	NA	TRBJ2-3	NA	TGTGCCGTACGACAGAACACAGATACGCAGTATTTT	CAVRQNTDTQYF
TRBV7-9	NA	TRBJ2-2	NA	TGTGCCAGCAGCCGCTACAGACAGGACAACACCGGGGAGCTGTTTTTT	CASSRYRQDNTGELFF
TRBV6-1	TRBD1	TRBJ2-7	NA	TGTGCCAGCAGTGGGACAGGGCGCTACGAGCAGTACTTC	CASSGTGRYEQYF
TRBV9	NA	TRBJ2-1	NA	TGTGCCAGCAGCCCGACCCCCCGGGTGGAGAACAATGAGCAGTTCTTC	CASSPTPRVENNEQFF
TRBV30	NA	TRBJ2-6	NA	TGTGCCTGCGATCGCGGGTTTTCTGCTGGGGCCAACGTCCTGACTTTC	CACDRGFSAGANVLTF
TRBV5-8	NA	TRBJ1-1	NA	TGTGCCAGCAGCTCGCCGGGGTTTGAAGCTTTCTTT	CASSSPGFEAFF
TRBV2	TRBD2	TRBJ2-1	NA	TGTGCCAGCAGTGAAGTAGCGGGGGGGCCGCTGATAACAAATGAGCAGTTCTTC	CASSEVAGGPLITNEQFF
TRBV6-6	TRBD1	TRBJ1-1	NA	TGTGCCAGCAGTTCCCACGGGACAGGACGGAACACTGAAGCTTTCTTT	CASSSHGTGRNTEAFF
TRBV7-3	NA	TRBJ2-7	NA	TGTGCCAGCAGCTTCGCCCCAGGGAACCCCTACGAGCAGTACTTC	CASSFAPGNPYEQYF
TRBV7-2	TRBD1	TRBJ1-2	once	TGTGCCAGCAGACCCGGGACAGAGGCGGTCCACTATGGCTACACCTTC	CASRPGTEAVHYGYTF
TRBV5-6	NA	TRBJ1-1	NA	TGTGCCAGCAGCTTTTCTATCACTGAAGCTTTCTTT	CASSFSITEAFF
TRBV5-1	NA	TRBJ2-4	NA	TGCGCCAGCAGCCTGGGGGAGGGGGTACGTCTAGCCAAAAACATTCAGTACTTC	CASSLGEGVRLAKNIQYF
TRBV28	TRBD2	TRBJ2-7	NA	TGTGCCAGCAAGCGGTGGGGACTAGCGGGGAGCTCCTACGAGCAGTACTTC	CASKRWGLAGSSYEQYF
TRBV5-3	NA	TRBJ1-2	NA	TGTGCCAGAAGCTTGATAGAACCCGCTGGCTACACCTTC	CARSLIEPAGYTF
TRBV19	NA	TRBJ1-1	NA	TGTGCCAGTAGTTGGGGGGGTGACGCCATTGCAGCTTTCTTT	CASSWGGDAIAAFF
TRBV7-2	NA	TRBJ2-3	NA	TGTGCCAGCAGCTTCGGGGGAGCTAGCACAGATACGCAGTATTTT	CASSFGGASTDTQYF